This TCR beta chain originates from a study of identifying expanded T cells in peripheral blood. No infections or other immune events were documented during collection. CDR3 length equals 12 residues. V dropped 5 bases and J dropped 4 bases, with 8 bases sitting between them. In germline, CDR1 is MNHNS, CDR2 SASEGT. This table comes from immunoSEQ multiplex PCR, and its TCRdb copy is limited to in-frame clones, with some not included. In the table there are tens of thousands of clones, over 75% of which are singletons. Sequencing was carried out using blood. The V and J genes are TRBV6-1 and TRBJ1-1, with D perhaps TRBD1 (6 bases). The TCR comes from a person aged 18 to 70 in good health. In DNA form, the CDR3 reads TGTGCCAGCAGTATACAGGGCACTGAAGCTTTCTTT. It translates to CASSIQGTEAFF.